This entry lists 8 T cell receptor beta chains sequenced from one sample in a study of graft-versus-host responses after intestinal transplantation. Sequencing used immunoSEQ multiplex PCR; TCRdb keeps in-frame clones, though not all of them. The sample lists around 110,000 clones; approximately 88% were seen once. Their target antigens are unknown. The material sequenced was unstimulated CD4+ T cells sorted from spleen or lymph node cells, taken before transplant. These receptors came from a human donor who was the organ donor for an intestinal transplant.

The chain combines TRBV9 with TRBJ2-5, with 7 bases fitting TRBD1. J gave up 1 base and V 1 base, and 4 bases lay outside the gene matches. The CDR3 extends over 15 amino acids. The germline V gene has CDR1 SGDLS and CDR2 YYNGEE. The CDR3 region is CASSVTGAIQETQYF. The CDR3 DNA sequence: TGTGCCAGCAGCGTAACAGGGGCAATCCAAGAGACCCAGTACTTC.

The rearrangement links TRBV5-4 to TRBJ2-7, with TRBD1 identical over 8 bases. This CDR3 comprises 15 residues. V shed 4 bases and J 2 bases; nucleotides not matched to a gene: 8. The V gene's germline CDR1 is SGHNT and CDR2 YYREEE (reference sequence). The CDR3 loop reads CASSPGQGITYEQYF. DNA for the CDR3: TGTGCCAGCAGCCCCGGACAGGGTATCACCTACGAGCAGTACTTC.

The CDR3 DNA reads as TGTGCCAGCAGCGAATGGGACAGGCTCCCAGGGGATTCACCCCTCCACTTT. This gives the protein CASSEWDRLPGDSPLHF. V usage is TRBV28 and J usage is TRBJ1-6, with TRBD1 identical over 8 bases. With 6 bases clipped from V and 8 bases from J, the junction kept 15 bases outside the gene matches. Germline-derived CDR1 and CDR2 are MDHEN and SYDVKM. This CDR3 has 17 residues. The whole variable domain, remainder taken from reference TRBV28 and TRBJ1-6, is DVKVTQSSRYLVKRTGEKVFLECVQDMDHENMFWYRQDPGLGLRLIYFSYDVKMKEKGDIPEGYSVSREKKERFSLILESASTNQTSMYLCASSEWDRLPGDSPLHFGNGTRLTVT.

The chain employs TRBV6-5 and TRBJ1-2; 9 bases are a match to TRBD1. V shed 5 bases and J 13 bases; nucleotides not matched to a gene: 11. Germline V gene data show CDR1 as MNHEY and CDR2 as SVGAGI. The CDR3 contains 13 residues. CDR3 bases: TGTGCCAGCAGTAGGGACAGGGCATACCTCCTCACCTTC. It codes for CASSRDRAYLLTF.

V and J are TRBV11-3 and TRBJ2-3; 9 positions agree with TRBD1. CDR3 length: 13 residues. Germline trimming cut 5 bases from V and 6 bases from J; bases unmatched to any gene: 3. Germline lookup yields CDR1 SGHNT and CDR2 YENEEA. The CDR3 DNA reads as TGTGCCAGCAGCCCACAGGGGGCGGATACGCAGTATTTT. Translated, it gives CASSPQGADTQYF.

The rearrangement links TRBV5-4 to TRBJ2-5; no reliable D call. The CDR3 runs 12 residues. Trimming took off 4 bases at V and 2 bases at J, with 6 bases between the two ends. CDR1 is SGHNT and CDR2 is YYREEE in the germline V gene (reference sequence). CDR3 protein: CASSRVQETQYF. DNA of the CDR3: TGTGCCAGCAGCAGGGTACAAGAGACCCAGTACTTC.

The chain combines TRBV23-1 with TRBJ1-3; D not resolved. TRBV23-1 qualifies as an ORF whose function is uncertain. The CDR3 has 14 residues. Trimming removed 9 bases from V and 1 base from J, with 13 bases in between. The chain's CDR3 is CARIVAGSGNTIYF. The CDR3 DNA reads as TGCGCCAGGATCGTGGCGGGTTCTGGAAACACCATATATTTT.

V and J are TRBV5-5 and TRBJ1-1; D may be TRBD1 (5 bases). In germline, CDR1 is SGHKS, CDR2 YYEKEE (reference sequence). The CDR3 covers 15 residues. Trimming took 1 base from V and 1 from J, leaving 11 bases between them. CDR3 residues: CASSLYGGGNTEAFF. In DNA, the CDR3 is TGTGCCAGCAGCTTGTACGGGGGAGGGAACACTGAAGCTTTCTTT.